The rows below give T cell receptor beta chains drawn from one sample of a study of early T cells in non-severe SARS-CoV-2 infection. Each CDR3 protein gets one entry after TCRdb re-called the 5' RACE reads with MiXCR. The table records 60,000 or so distinct CDR3 sequences, approximately 9.7% of them present only once. The specimen sequenced was whole blood. These receptors all come from an adult who was a healthcare worker with PCR-confirmed SARS-CoV-2 infection or an uninfected control (not recorded which). CDR3s include the opening cysteine and the closing phenylalanine or tryptophan. The D gene is left open where the match is weak. Rows may omit the clone size; those that give it use once, few, many or a size class.

CDR3 protein: CASRAGHFTGELFF
CDR3 DNA: TGTGCCAGCAGAGCGGGACACTTCACCGGGGAGCTGTTTTTT
J gene: TRBJ2-2
clone size: many
V gene: TRBV5-5
D gene: -

CDR3 protein: CATSRDRRETQYF
CDR3 DNA: TGTGCCACCAGCAGAGATCGAAGGGAGACCCAGTACTTC
J gene: TRBJ2-5
clone size: few
V gene: TRBV15
D gene: -

CDR3 protein: CASSRGQGADTGELFF
CDR3 DNA: TGCGCCAGCAGCCGCGGACAGGGGGCCGACACCGGGGAGCTGTTTTTT
J gene: TRBJ2-2
clone size: few
V gene: TRBV4-1
D gene: TRBD1

CDR3 protein: CASSLLRATNTGELFF
CDR3 DNA: TGCGCCAGCAGCTTGCTTAGGGCCACGAACACCGGGGAGCTGTTTTTT
J gene: TRBJ2-2
clone size: -
V gene: TRBV5-1
D gene: -

CDR3 protein: CASSSMGVAPRAFF
CDR3 DNA: TGTGCCAGCAGCTCCATGGGGGTCGCCCCGCGGGCTTTCTTT
J gene: TRBJ1-1
clone size: many
V gene: TRBV5-4
D gene: -

CDR3 protein: CASSLSATRGTEAFF
CDR3 DNA: TGCGCCAGCAGCTTGTCGGCCACCCGAGGCACTGAAGCTTTCTTT
J gene: TRBJ1-1
clone size: -
V gene: TRBV5-1
D gene: -

CDR3 protein: CASSLPGSDYEQYF
CDR3 DNA: TGTGCCAGCAGCTTGCCAGGGAGCGACTACGAGCAGTACTTC
J gene: TRBJ2-7
clone size: -
V gene: TRBV5-4
D gene: -

CDR3 protein: CASSSGFDTGELFF
CDR3 DNA: TGTGCCAGCAGCTCCGGGTTCGACACCGGGGAGCTGTTTTTT
J gene: TRBJ2-2
clone size: many
V gene: TRBV7-6
D gene: -

CDR3 protein: CASSELAGYNEQFF
CDR3 DNA: TGCGCCAGCAGTGAACTAGCAGGATACAATGAGCAGTTCTTC
J gene: TRBJ2-1
clone size: many
V gene: TRBV5-1
D gene: -

CDR3 protein: CASSMSRDTEAFF
CDR3 DNA: TGTGCCAGCAGCATGAGTAGGGACACTGAAGCTTTCTTT
J gene: TRBJ1-1
clone size: many
V gene: TRBV7-3
D gene: -

CDR3 protein: CASSLLAGGPVETQYF
CDR3 DNA: TGTGCCAGCAGCTTGTTAGCGGGGGGGCCGGTGGAGACCCAGTACTTC
J gene: TRBJ2-5
clone size: few
V gene: TRBV5-6
D gene: TRBD2

CDR3 protein: CASSPNQGANAEAFF
CDR3 DNA: TGTGCCAGCAGTCCTAACCAGGGGGCTAACGCTGAAGCTTTCTTT
J gene: TRBJ1-1
clone size: many
V gene: TRBV12-3/TRBV12-4
D gene: TRBD1

CDR3 protein: CASRSNRGGYTF
CDR3 DNA: TGTGCCAGCAGATCTAACAGGGGTGGCTACACCTTC
J gene: TRBJ1-2
clone size: -
V gene: TRBV2
D gene: TRBD1

CDR3 protein: CASSQRGQGARNEQFF
CDR3 DNA: TGTGCCAGCAGTCAGAGGGGACAGGGGGCGCGCAATGAGCAGTTCTTC
J gene: TRBJ2-1
clone size: few
V gene: TRBV12-3/TRBV12-4
D gene: TRBD1

CDR3 protein: CASSVYTDTQYF
CDR3 DNA: TGTGCCAGCAGTGTGTACACAGATACGCAGTATTTT
J gene: TRBJ2-3
clone size: few
V gene: TRBV2
D gene: -

CDR3 protein: CASSLGRATYEQYF
CDR3 DNA: TGTGCCAGCAGCTTGGGAAGGGCAACCTACGAGCAGTACTTC
J gene: TRBJ2-7
clone size: once
V gene: TRBV5-6
D gene: -

CDR3 protein: CSARDGYEQYF
CDR3 DNA: TGCAGTGCTAGAGACGGGTACGAGCAGTACTTC
J gene: TRBJ2-7
clone size: -
V gene: TRBV20-1
D gene: -

CDR3 protein: CASSPELYEQYF
CDR3 DNA: TGTGCCAGCAGCCCTGAGCTCTACGAGCAGTACTTC
J gene: TRBJ2-7
clone size: -
V gene: TRBV2
D gene: -

CDR3 protein: CASSLVMEETQYF
CDR3 DNA: TGCGCCAGCAGCTTGGTAATGGAGGAGACCCAGTACTTC
J gene: TRBJ2-5
clone size: many
V gene: TRBV5-1
D gene: -

CDR3 protein: CASSQDRVGNTIYF
CDR3 DNA: TGTGCCAGCAGTCAAGACAGGGTTGGAAACACCATATATTTT
J gene: TRBJ1-3
clone size: many
V gene: TRBV6-6
D gene: TRBD1

CDR3 protein: CASSYREYEQYF
CDR3 DNA: TGTGCCAGCAGTTACCGTGAGTACGAGCAGTACTTC
J gene: TRBJ2-7
clone size: -
V gene: TRBV6-6
D gene: -

CDR3 protein: CSAPGGGQGDGYTF
CDR3 DNA: TGCAGTGCTCCCGGCGGGGGACAGGGGGACGGCTACACCTTC
J gene: TRBJ1-2
clone size: -
V gene: TRBV20-1
D gene: TRBD1

CDR3 protein: CASSERGAAGYTF
CDR3 DNA: TGTGCCAGCAGTGAACGGGGGGCGGCCGGCTACACCTTC
J gene: TRBJ1-2
clone size: few
V gene: TRBV25-1
D gene: -

CDR3 protein: CASSTGTGFEKLFF
CDR3 DNA: TGTGCCAGCAGTACCGGGACAGGGTTTGAAAAACTGTTTTTT
J gene: TRBJ1-4
clone size: -
V gene: TRBV27
D gene: TRBD1

CDR3 protein: CASSARQSGRSPLHF
CDR3 DNA: TGTGCCAGCAGCGCACGACAGAGTGGGCGATCACCCCTCCACTTT
J gene: TRBJ1-6
clone size: -
V gene: TRBV12-3/TRBV12-4
D gene: -

CDR3 protein: CASSERGASSYEQYF
CDR3 DNA: TGTGCCAGCAGCGAGAGGGGGGCGAGCTCCTACGAGCAGTACTTC
J gene: TRBJ2-7
clone size: many
V gene: TRBV7-2
D gene: -

CDR3 protein: CASSQQGAAEKLFF
CDR3 DNA: TGTGCCAGCAGTCAACAGGGGGCGGCGGAAAAACTGTTTTTT
J gene: TRBJ1-4
clone size: -
V gene: TRBV6-5
D gene: TRBD1